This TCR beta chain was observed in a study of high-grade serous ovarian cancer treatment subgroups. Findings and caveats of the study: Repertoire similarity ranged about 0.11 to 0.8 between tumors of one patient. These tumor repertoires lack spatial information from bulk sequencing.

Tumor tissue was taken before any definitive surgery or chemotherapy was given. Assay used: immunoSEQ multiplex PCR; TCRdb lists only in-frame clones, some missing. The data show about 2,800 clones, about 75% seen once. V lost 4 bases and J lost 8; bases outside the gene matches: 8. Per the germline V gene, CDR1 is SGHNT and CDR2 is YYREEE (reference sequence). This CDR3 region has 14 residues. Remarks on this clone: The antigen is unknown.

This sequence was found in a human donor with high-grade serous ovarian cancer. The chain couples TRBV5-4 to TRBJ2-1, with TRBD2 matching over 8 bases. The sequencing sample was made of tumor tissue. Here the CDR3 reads CASSNSGTRDEQFF. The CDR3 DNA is TGTGCCAGCAGCAATTCCGGGACTAGGGATGAGCAGTTCTTC. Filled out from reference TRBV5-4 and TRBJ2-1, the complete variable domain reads ETGVTQSPTHLIKTRGQQVTLRCSSQSGHNTVSWYQQALGQGPQFIFQYYREEENGRGNFPPRFSGLQFPNYSSELNVNALELDDSALYLCASSNSGTRDEQFFGPGTRLTVL.